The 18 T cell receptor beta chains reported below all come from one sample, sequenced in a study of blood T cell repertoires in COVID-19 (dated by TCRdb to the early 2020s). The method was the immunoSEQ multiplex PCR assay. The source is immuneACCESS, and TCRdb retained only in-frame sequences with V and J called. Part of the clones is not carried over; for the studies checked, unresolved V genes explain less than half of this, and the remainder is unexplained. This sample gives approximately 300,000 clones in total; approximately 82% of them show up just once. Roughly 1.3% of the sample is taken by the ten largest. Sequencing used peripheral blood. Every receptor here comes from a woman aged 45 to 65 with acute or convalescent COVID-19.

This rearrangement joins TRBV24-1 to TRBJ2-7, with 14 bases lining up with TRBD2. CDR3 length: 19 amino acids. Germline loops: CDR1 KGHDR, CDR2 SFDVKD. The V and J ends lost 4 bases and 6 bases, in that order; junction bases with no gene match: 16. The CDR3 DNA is TGTGCCACCAGTGACCAGACTAGCGGGAGGGCCTGTCTTTACTGCGAGCAGTACTTC. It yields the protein CATSDQTSGRACLYCEQYF.

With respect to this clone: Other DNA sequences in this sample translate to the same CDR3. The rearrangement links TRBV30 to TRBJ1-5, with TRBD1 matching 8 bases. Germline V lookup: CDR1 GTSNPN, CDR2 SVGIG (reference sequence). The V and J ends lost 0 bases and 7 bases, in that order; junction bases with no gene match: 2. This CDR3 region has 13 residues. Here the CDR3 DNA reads TGTGCCTGGAGTGTACAGGGGGAACAGCCCCAGCATTTT. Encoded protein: CAWSVQGEQPQHF.

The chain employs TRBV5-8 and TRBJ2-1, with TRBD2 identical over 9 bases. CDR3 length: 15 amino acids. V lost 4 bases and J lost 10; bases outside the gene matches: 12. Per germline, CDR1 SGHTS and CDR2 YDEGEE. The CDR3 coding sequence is TGTGCCAGCAGCCGACGAGAGGTAGCGGGAGTAGAGCAGTTCTTC. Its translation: CASSRREVAGVEQFF.

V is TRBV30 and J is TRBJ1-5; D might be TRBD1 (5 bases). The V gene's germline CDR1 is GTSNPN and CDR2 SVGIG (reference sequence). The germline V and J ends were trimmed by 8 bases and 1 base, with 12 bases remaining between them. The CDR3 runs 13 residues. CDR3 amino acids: CAGGKGSNQPQHF. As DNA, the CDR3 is TGTGCCGGAGGGAAGGGGAGCAATCAGCCCCAGCATTTT.

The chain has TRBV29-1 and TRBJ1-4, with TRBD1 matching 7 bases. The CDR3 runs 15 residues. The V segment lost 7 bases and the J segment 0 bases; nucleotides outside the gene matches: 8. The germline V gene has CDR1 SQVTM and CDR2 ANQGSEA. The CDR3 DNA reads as TGCAGCGCGATGACAGGGTCCGCAACTAATGAAAAACTGTTTTTT. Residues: CSAMTGSATNEKLFF.

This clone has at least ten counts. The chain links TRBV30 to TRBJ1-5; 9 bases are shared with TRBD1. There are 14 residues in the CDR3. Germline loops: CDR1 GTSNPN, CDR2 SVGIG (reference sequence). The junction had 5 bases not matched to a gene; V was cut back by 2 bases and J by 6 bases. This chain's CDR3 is CAWSPGTGLQPQHF. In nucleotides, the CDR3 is TGTGCCTGGAGTCCCGGGACAGGGCTTCAGCCCCAGCATTTT.

This CDR3 is CASSLTGVGGAFF. In DNA form, the CDR3 reads TGTGCCAGCAGTTTGACAGGGGTTGGGGGAGCTTTCTTT. The chain employs TRBV12-3 or TRBV12-4 and TRBJ1-1, with TRBD1 identical over 8 bases. The CDR3 totals 13 residues. V gave up 3 bases and J gave up 10 bases; unmatched junction bases: 7.

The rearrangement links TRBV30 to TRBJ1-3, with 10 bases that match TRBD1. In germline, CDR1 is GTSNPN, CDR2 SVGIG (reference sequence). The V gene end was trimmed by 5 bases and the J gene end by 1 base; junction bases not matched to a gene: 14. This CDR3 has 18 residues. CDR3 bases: TGTGCCTGGGACGGTCTAGAGGGACAGGGGATATCTGGAAACACCATATATTTT. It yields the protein CAWDGLEGQGISGNTIYF.

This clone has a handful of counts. Here the CDR3 DNA reads TGTGCCAGCAGCGTAGGGGCAGCGGGGGCCCAAGATACGCAGTATTTT. Translated, it gives CASSVGAAGAQDTQYF. V usage is TRBV9 and J usage is TRBJ2-3, with 8 bases fitting TRBD2. Germline V gives CDR1 SGDLS, CDR2 YYNGEE. This CDR3 comprises 16 residues. With V trimmed by 0 bases and J by 5 bases, 8 bases remained unmatched.

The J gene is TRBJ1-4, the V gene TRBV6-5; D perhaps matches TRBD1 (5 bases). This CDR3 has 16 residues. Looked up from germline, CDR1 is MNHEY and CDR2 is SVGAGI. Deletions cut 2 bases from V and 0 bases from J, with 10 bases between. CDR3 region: CASSYGAVATNEKLFF. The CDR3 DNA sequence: TGTGCCAGCAGTTACGGGGCGGTTGCAACTAATGAAAAACTGTTTTTT.

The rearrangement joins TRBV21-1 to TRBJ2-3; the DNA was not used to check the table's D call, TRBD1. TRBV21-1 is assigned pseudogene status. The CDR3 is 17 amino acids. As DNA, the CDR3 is TGTGCCAGCAGCAAAGTGAGGCGGGACAGGGGCACAGATACGCAGTATTTT. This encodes CASSKVRRDRGTDTQYF.

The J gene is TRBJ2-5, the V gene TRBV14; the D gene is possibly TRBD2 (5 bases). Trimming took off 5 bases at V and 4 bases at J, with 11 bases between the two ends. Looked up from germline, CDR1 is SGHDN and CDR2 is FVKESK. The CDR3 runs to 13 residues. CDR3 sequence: CASSKAGLETQYF. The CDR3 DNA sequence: TGTGCCAGCAGCAAAGCCGGACTAGAGACCCAGTACTTC.

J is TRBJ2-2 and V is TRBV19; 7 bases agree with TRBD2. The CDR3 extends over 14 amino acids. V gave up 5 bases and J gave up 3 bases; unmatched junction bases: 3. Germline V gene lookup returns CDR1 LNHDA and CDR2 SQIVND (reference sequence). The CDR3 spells CASSSLADTGELFF. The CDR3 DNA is TGTGCCAGTAGTTCCCTAGCGGACACCGGGGAGCTGTTTTTT.

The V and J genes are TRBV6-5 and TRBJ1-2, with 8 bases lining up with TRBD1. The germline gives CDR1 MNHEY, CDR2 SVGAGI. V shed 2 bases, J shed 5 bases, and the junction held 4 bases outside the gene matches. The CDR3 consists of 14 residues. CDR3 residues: CASSYGRTGYGYTF. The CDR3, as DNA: TGTGCCAGCAGTTACGGCCGGACAGGGTATGGCTACACCTTC.

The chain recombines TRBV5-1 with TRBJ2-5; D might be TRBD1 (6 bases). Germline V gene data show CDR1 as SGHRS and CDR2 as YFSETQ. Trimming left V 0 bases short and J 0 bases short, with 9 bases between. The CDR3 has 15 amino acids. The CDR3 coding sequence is TGCGCCAGCAGCTTGGTGGACAGAGACCAAGAGACCCAGTACTTC. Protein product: CASSLVDRDQETQYF.

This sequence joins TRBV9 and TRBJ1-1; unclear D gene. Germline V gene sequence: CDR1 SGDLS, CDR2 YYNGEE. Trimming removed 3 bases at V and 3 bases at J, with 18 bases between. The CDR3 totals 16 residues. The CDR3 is CASSASRTHPDTEAFF. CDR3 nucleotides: TGTGCCAGCAGCGCGTCACGGACTCACCCTGACACTGAAGCTTTCTTT.

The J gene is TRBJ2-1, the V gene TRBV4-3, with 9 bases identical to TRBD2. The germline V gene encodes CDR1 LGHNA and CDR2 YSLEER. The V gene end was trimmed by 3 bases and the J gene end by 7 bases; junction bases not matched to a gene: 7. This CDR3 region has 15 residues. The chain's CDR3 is CASSQSGGIRNEQFF. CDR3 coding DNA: TGCGCCAGCAGCCAGAGCGGGGGGATAAGGAATGAGCAGTTCTTC.

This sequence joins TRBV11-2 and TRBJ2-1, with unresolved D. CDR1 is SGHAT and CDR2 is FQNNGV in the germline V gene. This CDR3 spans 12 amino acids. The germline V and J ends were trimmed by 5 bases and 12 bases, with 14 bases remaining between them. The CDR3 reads CASSRVPGLQFF. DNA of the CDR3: TGTGCCAGCAGCCGAGTCCCAGGATTGCAGTTCTTC. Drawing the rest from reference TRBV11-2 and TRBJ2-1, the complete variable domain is EAGVAQSPRYKIIEKRQSVAFWCNPISGHATLYWYQQILGQGPKLLIQFQNNGVVDDSQLPKDRFSAERLKGVDSTLKIQPAKLEDSAVYLCASSRVPGLQFFGPGTRLTVL.